The 20 T cell receptor beta chains given below trace back to one sample, sequenced in a study of OX40 agonist ivuxolimab in advanced cancers. Sequenced by immunoSEQ multiplex PCR; TCRdb stores in-frame clones only, minus some. The table includes about 100,000 clones, around 90% detected once. The specimen comprised CD4+ or CD8+ T cells sorted from blood, sampled in a trial of the OX40 agonist ivuxolimab. All receptors come from an adult with an advanced solid tumor such as melanoma, head and neck, liver or kidney cancer.

The rearrangement uses TRBV7-8 and TRBJ2-3, with a weak D call TRBD1 (6 bases). Trimming pared 4 bases from V and 5 bases from J, leaving 7 bases between. Looked up from germline, CDR1 is SGHVS and CDR2 is FQNEAQ. The CDR3 is 12 residues long. The DNA for the CDR3 is TGTGCCAGCAGCTCCAGGGGAGATACGCAGTATTTT. Amino acids: CASSSRGDTQYF.

The genes are TRBV5-1 and TRBJ2-3; D uncertain. Between the trimmed V and J ends, which lost 2 bases and 2 bases, there was a span of 9 bases. Germline assignment: CDR1 SGHRS and CDR2 YFSETQ. This CDR3 has 14 residues. CDR3 region: CASSFSDPTDTQYF. The CDR3 nucleotides read TGCGCCAGCAGCTTTTCAGACCCCACAGATACGCAGTATTTT.

The chain is built from TRBV6-5 and TRBJ2-5; D perhaps matches TRBD2 (7 bases). Trimming removed 11 bases at V and 2 bases at J, with 15 bases between. CDR1 is MNHEY and CDR2 is SVGAGI in the germline V gene. CDR3 size: 13 residues. CDR3 sequence (DNA): TGTGCCGTCCCCGGGGGGCTACAAGAGACCCAGTACTTC. Its protein is CAVPGGLQETQYF.

V and J are TRBV6-1 and TRBJ2-1; D unresolved. Trimming removed 8 bases from V and 9 bases from J, with 11 bases in between. Germline V gives CDR1 MNHNS, CDR2 SASEGT. The length of the CDR3 is 11 residues. The CDR3 sequence is CASVLGPEQFF. CDR3 in DNA: TGTGCCAGCGTCCTAGGCCCTGAGCAGTTCTTC.

The gene calls are TRBV10-3 and TRBJ1-1; D might be TRBD1 (6 bases). Germline V CDR1 and CDR2: ENHRY, SYGVKD. This CDR3 has 13 residues. The V end was cut by 10 bases, the J end by 1 base, with 13 bases between. CDR3 DNA: TGTGCCACCGAGGACAGCCCGAACACTGAAGCTTTCTTT. Translation: CATEDSPNTEAFF.

The genes are TRBV29-1 and TRBJ1-4; no clear D. Looked up from germline, CDR1 is SQVTM and CDR2 is ANQGSEA. V was clipped by 4 bases and J by 0 bases, with 9 bases between them. The CDR3 is 14 amino acids. DNA of the CDR3: TGCAGCGTTGCTAAACAAGCAACTAATGAAAAACTGTTTTTT. Amino acids: CSVAKQATNEKLFF.

The chain combines TRBV7-2 with TRBJ2-5, with D unclear. The CDR3 consists of 14 residues. Trimming removed 4 bases at V and 4 bases at J, with 13 bases between. Germline loops: CDR1 SGHTA, CDR2 FQGNSA. The CDR3 protein is CASSSGPYGETQYF. CDR3 nucleotide sequence: TGTGCCAGCAGCTCCGGGCCCTACGGAGAGACCCAGTACTTC. Filled out from reference TRBV7-2 and TRBJ2-5, the complete variable domain reads GAGVSQSPSNKVTEKGKDVELRCDPISGHTALYWYRQSLGQGLEFLIYFQGNSAPDKSGLPSDRFSAERTGGSVSTLTIQRTQQEDSAVYLCASSSGPYGETQYFGPGTRLLVL.

The chain employs TRBV7-2 and TRBJ1-1, with 7 positions matching TRBD1. V lost 6 bases and J lost 4; bases outside the gene matches: 8. Germline CDR1 reads SGHTA; CDR2 reads FQGNSA. CDR3 length: 14 amino acids. DNA for the CDR3: TGTGCCAGCAGTAGCCCGACAGGGAGCACTGAAGCTTTCTTT. Its translation is CASSSPTGSTEAFF.

The V gene is TRBV12-2, the J gene TRBJ2-5; the table's D call TRBD1 went unverified against the DNA. TRBV12-2 is recorded as a pseudogene. The CDR3 loop spans 15 amino acids. The CDR3 is CASRNRDRSWKTQYF. The DNA of the CDR3 is TGTGCAAGTCGCAACCGGGACAGAAGTTGGAAGACCCAGTACTTC.

This chain links TRBV18 with TRBJ2-1, with 9 bases aligning to TRBD1. J lost 7 bases, V lost 3 bases, and 1 base had no gene match. Germline V gives CDR1 KGHSH, CDR2 LQKENI. This CDR3 spans 13 amino acids. The CDR3 DNA follows: TGTGCCAGCTCACCGGGACAGGGTAATGAGCAGTTCTTC. It encodes CASSPGQGNEQFF. The whole variable domain, remainder taken from reference TRBV18 and TRBJ2-1, is NAGVMQNPRHLVRRRGQEARLRCSPMKGHSHVYWYRQLPEEGLKFMVYLQKENIIDESGMPKERFSAEFPKEGPSILRIQQVVRGDSAAYFCASSPGQGNEQFFGPGTRLTVL.

This rearrangement joins TRBV5-1 to TRBJ1-4; perhaps TRBD1 as D (5 bases). The CDR3 contains 14 residues. CDR1 and CDR2 from the germline V gene are SGHRS and YFSETQ. V gave up 5 bases and J gave up 5 bases, with 13 bases separating them. The CDR3 DNA follows: TGCGCCAGCAGACTTGACAGCTCCAATGAAAAACTGTTTTTT. It translates to CASRLDSSNEKLFF. The full variable domain, completed using reference TRBV5-1 and TRBJ1-4, is KAGVTQTPRYLIKTRGQQVTLSCSPISGHRSVSWYQQTPGQGLQFLFEYFSETQRNKGNFPGRFSGRQFSNSRSEMNVSTLELGDSALYLCASRLDSSNEKLFFGSGTQLSVL.

V and J are TRBV7-2 and TRBJ1-2; D is uncertain. The CDR3 sequence is 14 residues long. The V gene lost 4 bases and the J gene lost 8 bases, with 17 bases spanning the gap. Germline V gene sequence: CDR1 SGHTA, CDR2 FQGNSA. The CDR3 protein is CASSSPGRVDGYTF. The CDR3 nucleotides read TGTGCCAGCAGCTCCCCCGGTCGAGTGGACGGCTACACCTTC.

The rearrangement uses TRBV7-6 and TRBJ2-6, with 8 nucleotides matching TRBD1. J gave up 0 bases and V 4 bases, and 11 bases lay outside the gene matches. The CDR3 contains 19 residues. The V gene's germline CDR1 is SGHVS and CDR2 FNYEAQ. The CDR3 protein is CASSSQLQGARSGANVLTF. The DNA for the CDR3 is TGTGCCAGCAGCTCGCAACTTCAGGGGGCGCGCTCTGGGGCCAACGTCCTGACTTTC.

The chain's CDR3 is CAWSLDRGRGEYGYTF. The CDR3 DNA follows: TGTGCCTGGTCCCTTGACAGGGGCCGAGGGGAATATGGCTACACCTTC. The chain has TRBV30 and TRBJ1-2, with 8 nucleotides matching TRBD1. V was pared by 5 bases and J by 5 bases, with 16 bases of the junction left unmatched. The germline V gene encodes CDR1 GTSNPN and CDR2 SVGIG (reference sequence). The CDR3 totals 16 residues.

V and J are TRBV7-3 and TRBJ2-3; D is possibly TRBD1 (6 bases). CDR3 length: 15 amino acids. V lost 4 bases, J lost 6 bases, and 17 bases lay in between. Per germline, CDR1 SGHTA and CDR2 FQGTGA. In DNA, the CDR3 is TGTGCCAGCAGCTATAGGGGGTACCCTAGGGATACGCAGTATTTT. This gives the protein CASSYRGYPRDTQYF.

The chain couples TRBV4-1 to TRBJ2-1; 8 bases are a match to TRBD1. The J segment lost 7 bases and the V segment lost 0 bases, leaving 17 bases of the junction unmatched. CDR3 length equals 19 residues. Per the germline V gene, CDR1 is MGHRA and CDR2 is YSYEKL. CDR3 loop: CASSQDRVYTGGDTNEQFF. The CDR3 region has the DNA TGCGCCAGCAGCCAAGATCGGGTTTATACAGGGGGTGATACTAATGAGCAGTTCTTC.

The rearrangement joins TRBV9 to TRBJ2-1; the match to TRBD2 covers 9 bases. V shed 0 bases, J shed 3 bases, and the junction held 1 base outside the gene matches. The CDR3 totals 15 residues. CDR1 is SGDLS, CDR2 YYNGEE, per germline. CDR3 amino acids: CASSVGAGGYNEQFF. As DNA, the CDR3 is TGTGCCAGCAGCGTAGGAGCGGGGGGCTACAATGAGCAGTTCTTC.

The chain has TRBV6-1 and TRBJ1-1; the D is unclear. This CDR3 comprises 11 residues. The V gene lost 7 bases and the J gene lost 0 bases, with 3 bases spanning the gap. Germline V lookup: CDR1 MNHNS, CDR2 SASEGT. The CDR3 DNA is TGTGCCAGCACGATGAACACTGAAGCTTTCTTT. Protein: CASTMNTEAFF.

About this clone: The sample contains more than one DNA sequence encoding this CDR3. This rearrangement joins TRBV7-2 to TRBJ1-6, with D tentatively TRBD1 (5 bases). Germline loops: CDR1 SGHTA, CDR2 FQGNSA. This CDR3 contains 14 residues. Trimming removed 3 bases from V and 6 bases from J, with 9 bases in between. This chain's CDR3 is CASSLGGGNSPLHF. DNA for the CDR3: TGTGCCAGCAGCTTGGGGGGAGGTAATTCACCCCTCCACTTT.

The chain joins TRBV6-1 to TRBJ2-3; the match to TRBD2 covers 11 bases. Germline loops: CDR1 MNHNS, CDR2 SASEGT. The CDR3 runs 16 residues. Trimming at V came to 4 bases and at J to 6 bases, leaving 9 bases not matched to a gene. In DNA, the CDR3 is TGTGCCAGCAGTGGAGGTAGCGGGGGGGGTGCGGATACGCAGTATTTT. As protein: CASSGGSGGGADTQYF.